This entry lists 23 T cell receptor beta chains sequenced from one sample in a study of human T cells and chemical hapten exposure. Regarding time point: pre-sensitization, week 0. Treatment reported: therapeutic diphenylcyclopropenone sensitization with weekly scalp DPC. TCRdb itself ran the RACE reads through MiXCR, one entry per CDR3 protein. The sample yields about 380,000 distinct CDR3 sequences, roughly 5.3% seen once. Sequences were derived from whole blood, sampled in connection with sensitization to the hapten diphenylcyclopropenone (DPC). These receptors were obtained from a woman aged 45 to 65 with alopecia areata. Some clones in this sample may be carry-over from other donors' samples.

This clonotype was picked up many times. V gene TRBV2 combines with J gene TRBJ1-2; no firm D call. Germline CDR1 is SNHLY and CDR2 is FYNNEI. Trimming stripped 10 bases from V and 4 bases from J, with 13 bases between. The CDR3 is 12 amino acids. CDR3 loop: CATLDGVYGYTF. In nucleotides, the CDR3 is TGTGCCACCTTGGACGGAGTCTATGGCTACACCTTC.

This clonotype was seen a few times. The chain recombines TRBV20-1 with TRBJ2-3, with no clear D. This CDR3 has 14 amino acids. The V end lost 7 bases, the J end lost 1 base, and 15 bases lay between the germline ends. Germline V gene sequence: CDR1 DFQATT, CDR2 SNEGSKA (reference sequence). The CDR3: CSVPGSWGTDTQYF. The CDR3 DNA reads TGCAGTGTCCCGGGCTCCTGGGGCACAGATACGCAGTATTTT.

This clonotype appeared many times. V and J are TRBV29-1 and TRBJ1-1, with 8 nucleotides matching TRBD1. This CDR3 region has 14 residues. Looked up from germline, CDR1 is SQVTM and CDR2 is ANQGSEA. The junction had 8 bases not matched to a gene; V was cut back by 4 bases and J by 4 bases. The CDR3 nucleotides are TGCAGCGTTGCCACCGGGACAGGTGTCACTGAAGCTTTCTTT. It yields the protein CSVATGTGVTEAFF.

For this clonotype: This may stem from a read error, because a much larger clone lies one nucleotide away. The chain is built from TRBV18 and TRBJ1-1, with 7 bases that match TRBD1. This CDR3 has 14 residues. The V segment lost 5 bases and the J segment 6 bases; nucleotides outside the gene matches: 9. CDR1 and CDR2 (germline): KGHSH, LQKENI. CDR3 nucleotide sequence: TGTGCCAGCTCAAACCAGGGGGTGGGCGCTGAAGCTTTCTTT. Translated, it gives CASSNQGVGAEAFF. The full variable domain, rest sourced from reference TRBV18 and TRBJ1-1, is NAGVMQNPRHLVRRRGQEARLRCSPMKGHSHVYWYRQLPEEGLKFMVYLQKENIIDESGMPKERFSAEFPKEGPSILRIQQVVRGDSAAYFCASSNQGVGAEAFFGQGTRLTVV.

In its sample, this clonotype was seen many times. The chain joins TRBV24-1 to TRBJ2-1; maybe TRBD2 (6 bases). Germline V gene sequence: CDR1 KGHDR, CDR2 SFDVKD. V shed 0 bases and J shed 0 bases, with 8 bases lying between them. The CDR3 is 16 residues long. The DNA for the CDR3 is TGTGCCACCAGTGATTTGGCGGGGAGCTCCTACAATGAGCAGTTCTTC. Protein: CATSDLAGSSYNEQFF.

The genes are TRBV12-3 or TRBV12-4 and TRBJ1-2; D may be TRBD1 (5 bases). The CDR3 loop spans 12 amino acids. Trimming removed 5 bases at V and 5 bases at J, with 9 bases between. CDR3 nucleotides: TGTGCCAGCAGTGGGACCGAATATGGCTACACCTTC. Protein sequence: CASSGTEYGYTF.

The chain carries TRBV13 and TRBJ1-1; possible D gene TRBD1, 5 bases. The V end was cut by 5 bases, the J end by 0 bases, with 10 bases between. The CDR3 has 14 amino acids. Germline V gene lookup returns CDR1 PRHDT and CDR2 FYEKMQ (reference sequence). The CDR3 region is CASSPGRVNTEAFF. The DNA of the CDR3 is TGTGCCAGCAGCCCAGGGCGCGTGAACACTGAAGCTTTCTTT. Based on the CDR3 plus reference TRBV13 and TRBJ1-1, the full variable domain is AAGVIQSPRHLIKEKRETATLKCYPIPRHDTVYWYQQGPGQDPQFLISFYEKMQSDKGSIPDRFSAQQFSDYHSELNMSSLELGDSALYFCASSPGRVNTEAFFGQGTRLTVV.

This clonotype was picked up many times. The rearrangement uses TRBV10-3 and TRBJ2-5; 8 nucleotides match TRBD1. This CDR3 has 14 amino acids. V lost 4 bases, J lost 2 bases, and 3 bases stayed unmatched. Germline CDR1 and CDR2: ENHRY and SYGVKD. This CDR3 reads CAISARQGQETQYF. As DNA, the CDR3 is TGTGCCATCAGTGCCCGACAGGGGCAAGAGACCCAGTACTTC.

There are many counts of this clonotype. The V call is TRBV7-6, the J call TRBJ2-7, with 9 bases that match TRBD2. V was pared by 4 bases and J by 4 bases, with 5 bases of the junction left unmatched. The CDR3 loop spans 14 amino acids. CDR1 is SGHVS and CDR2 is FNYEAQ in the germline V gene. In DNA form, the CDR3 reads TGTGCCAGCAGCTACGCGGCGGGGGGGTACGAGCAGTACTTC. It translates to CASSYAAGGYEQYF.

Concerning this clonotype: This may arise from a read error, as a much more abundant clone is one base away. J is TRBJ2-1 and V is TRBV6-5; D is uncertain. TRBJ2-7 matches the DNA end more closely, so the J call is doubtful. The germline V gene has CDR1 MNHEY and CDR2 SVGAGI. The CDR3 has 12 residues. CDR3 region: CASKKTNNEQYF. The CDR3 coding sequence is TGTGCCAGCAAAAAGACGAACAATGAGCAGTACTTC.

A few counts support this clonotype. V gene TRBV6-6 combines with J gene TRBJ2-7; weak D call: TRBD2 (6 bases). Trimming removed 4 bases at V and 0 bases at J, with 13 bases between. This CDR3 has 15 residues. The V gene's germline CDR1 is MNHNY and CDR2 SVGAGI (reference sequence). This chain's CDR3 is CASSLEGSPSYEQYF. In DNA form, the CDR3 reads TGTGCCAGCAGTTTGGAGGGGTCCCCCTCCTACGAGCAGTACTTC.

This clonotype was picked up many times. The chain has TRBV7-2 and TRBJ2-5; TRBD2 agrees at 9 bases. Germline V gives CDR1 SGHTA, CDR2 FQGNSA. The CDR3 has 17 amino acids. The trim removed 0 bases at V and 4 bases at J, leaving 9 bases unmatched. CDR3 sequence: CASSLAQWSSGGETQYF. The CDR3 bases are TGTGCCAGCAGCTTAGCGCAATGGAGTAGCGGGGGAGAGACCCAGTACTTC.

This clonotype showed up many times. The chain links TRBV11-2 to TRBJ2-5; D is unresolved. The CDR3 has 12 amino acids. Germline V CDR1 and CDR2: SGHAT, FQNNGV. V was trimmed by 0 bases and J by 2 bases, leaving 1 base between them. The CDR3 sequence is CASSLEQETQYF. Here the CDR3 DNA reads TGTGCCAGCAGCTTAGAACAAGAGACCCAGTACTTC.

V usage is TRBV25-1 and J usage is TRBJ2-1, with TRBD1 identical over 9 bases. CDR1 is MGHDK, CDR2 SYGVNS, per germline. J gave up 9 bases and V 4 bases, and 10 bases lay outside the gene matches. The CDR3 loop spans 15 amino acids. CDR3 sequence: CASSVPGQGSSEQFF. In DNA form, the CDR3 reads TGTGCCAGCAGTGTCCCGGGACAGGGTTCAAGTGAGCAGTTCTTC. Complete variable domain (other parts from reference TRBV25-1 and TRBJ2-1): EADIYQTPRYLVIGTGKKITLECSQTMGHDKMYWYQQDPGMELHLIHYSYGVNSTEKGDLSSESTVSRIRTEHFPLTLESARPSHTSQYLCASSVPGQGSSEQFFGPGTRLTVL.

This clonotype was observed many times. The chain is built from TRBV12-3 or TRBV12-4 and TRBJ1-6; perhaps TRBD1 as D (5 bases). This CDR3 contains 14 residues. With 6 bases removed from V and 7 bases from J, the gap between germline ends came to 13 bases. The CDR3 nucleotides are TGTGCCAGCAGGGCCGGACGGACAAATTCACCCCTCCACTTT. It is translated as CASRAGRTNSPLHF.

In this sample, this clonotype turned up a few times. The CDR3 bases are TGTGCCAGCAGCTTCCCTAGGGGACAGAGCTCTGGAAACACCATATATTTT. This codes for CASSFPRGQSSGNTIYF. V is TRBV7-9 and J is TRBJ1-3, with 7 bases identical to TRBD1. Germline lookup yields CDR1 SEHNR and CDR2 FQNEAQ (reference sequence). There are 17 residues in the CDR3. V lost 3 bases to trimming and J lost 0 bases; unmatched junction nucleotides: 8.

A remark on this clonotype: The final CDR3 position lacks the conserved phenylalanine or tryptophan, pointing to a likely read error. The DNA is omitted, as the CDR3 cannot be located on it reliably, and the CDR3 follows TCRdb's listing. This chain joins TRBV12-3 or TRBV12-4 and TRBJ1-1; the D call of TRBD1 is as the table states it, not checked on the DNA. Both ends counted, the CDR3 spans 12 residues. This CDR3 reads CASSADSRKPFS.

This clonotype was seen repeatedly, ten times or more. For the CDR3, the DNA is TGCAGCGTTGGAGATCCGACAGGACGGGACACTGAAGCTTTCTTT. Translation gives CSVGDPTGRDTEAFF. The chain links TRBV29-1 to TRBJ1-1, with TRBD1 as a possible D gene (6 bases). V shed 4 bases and J shed 3 bases, with 18 bases lying between them. The germline CDR1 and CDR2 sequences are SQVTM and ANQGSEA. This CDR3 region has 15 residues.

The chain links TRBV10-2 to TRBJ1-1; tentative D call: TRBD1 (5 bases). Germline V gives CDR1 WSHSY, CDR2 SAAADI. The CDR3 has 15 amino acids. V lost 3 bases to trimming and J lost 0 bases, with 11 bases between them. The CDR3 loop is CASSDGQGMNTEAFF. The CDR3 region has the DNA TGCGCCAGCAGTGATGGCCAGGGAATGAACACTGAAGCTTTCTTT.

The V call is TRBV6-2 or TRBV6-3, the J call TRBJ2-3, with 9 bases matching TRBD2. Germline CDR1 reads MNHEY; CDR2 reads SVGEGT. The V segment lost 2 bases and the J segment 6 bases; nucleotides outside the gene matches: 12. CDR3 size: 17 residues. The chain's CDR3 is CASSYPPSGAEWDTQYF. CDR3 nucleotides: TGTGCCAGCAGTTACCCCCCTAGCGGGGCTGAGTGGGATACGCAGTATTTT.

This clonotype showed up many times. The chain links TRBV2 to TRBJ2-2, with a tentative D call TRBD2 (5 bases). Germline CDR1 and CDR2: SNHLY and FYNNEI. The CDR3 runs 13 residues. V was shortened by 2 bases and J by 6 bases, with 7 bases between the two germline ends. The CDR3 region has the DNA TGTGCCAGCAGTGAAATGAGGGCCGGGGAGCTGTTTTTT. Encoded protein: CASSEMRAGELFF.

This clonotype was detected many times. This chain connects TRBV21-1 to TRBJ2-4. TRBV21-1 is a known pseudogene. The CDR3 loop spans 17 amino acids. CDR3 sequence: CASSKVGRLKIKNIQYF. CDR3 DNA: TGTGCCAGCAGCAAAGTAGGCCGGTTAAAGATCAAAAACATTCAGTACTTC.

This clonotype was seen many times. In nucleotides, the CDR3 is TGTGCCAGCAGCTTTAGATCCAGGGCCGCCGAGACTGAAGCTTTCTTT. Its translation is CASSFRSRAAETEAFF. The chain links TRBV7-9 to TRBJ1-1; possibly TRBD1 for D (5 bases). Germline-derived CDR1 and CDR2 are SEHNR and FQNEAQ (reference sequence). Trimming shortened V by 3 bases and J by 5 bases, and 19 bases separated the two germline ends. This CDR3 is 16 amino acids long.